This entry lists 8 T cell receptor beta chains sequenced from one sample in a study of beta chain features in type 1 diabetes. All of the isolated RNA was reverse transcribed, so expressed TCRB transcripts were sequenced. Repertoires were generated with immunoSEQ multiplex PCR, while TCRdb's copy carries only in-frame clones and drops some. Of about 450,000 clones listed, approximately 10% are singletons. The material sequenced was naive CD4+ T cells from blood. The origin of the receptors is a woman under 30 in good health.

This clone was observed a few times. CDR3 loop: CASSSKAATNEKLFF. CDR3 DNA sequence: TGTGCCAGCAGTTCAAAGGCTGCAACTAATGAAAAACTGTTTTTT. V gene TRBV27 combines with J gene TRBJ1-4, with D unclear. V lost 4 bases to trimming and J lost 0 bases, with 9 bases between them. This CDR3 contains 15 residues. CDR1 MNHEY and CDR2 SMNVEV come from the germline V gene (reference sequence).

This chain connects TRBV29-1 to TRBJ1-1, with 8 bases identical to TRBD1. The germline gives CDR1 SQVTM, CDR2 ANQGSEA. The CDR3 is made up of 13 amino acids. Trimming removed 7 bases from V and 0 bases from J; junction bases left unmatched: 4. The CDR3 bases are TGCAGCGCTGGACAGGGTGTGAACACTGAAGCTTTCTTT. Amino acid sequence: CSAGQGVNTEAFF.

J is TRBJ2-7 and V is TRBV6-5, with a tentative D call TRBD1 (5 bases). The CDR3 loop spans 14 amino acids. Germline-derived CDR1 and CDR2 are MNHEY and SVGAGI. V was pared by 6 bases and J by 3 bases, with 15 bases between. CDR3 nucleotides: TGTGCCAGCAGCTTGGGGCCGTTGATCTACGAGCAGTACTTC. Amino acids: CASSLGPLIYEQYF.

The genes are TRBV2 and TRBJ2-1; the D is unclear. With 7 bases removed from V and 9 bases from J, the gap between germline ends came to 13 bases. The CDR3 contains 12 residues. Germline V lookup: CDR1 SNHLY, CDR2 FYNNEI. CDR3 bases: TGTGCCAGCATCCCCTTCGGGCCTGAGCAGTTCTTC. It translates to CASIPFGPEQFF.

This clone appeared a few times. The chain joins TRBV5-1 to TRBJ2-5, with a possible D match to TRBD2 (6 bases). This CDR3 comprises 15 residues. V dropped 4 bases and J dropped 4 bases, with 17 bases sitting between them. CDR1 is SGHRS and CDR2 is YFSETQ in the germline V gene. DNA for the CDR3: TGCGCCAGCAGCCAGGGACTTACTTTTGGAGAGACCCAGTACTTC. This encodes CASSQGLTFGETQYF. The full variable domain, rest sourced from reference TRBV5-1 and TRBJ2-5, is KAGVTQTPRYLIKTRGQQVTLSCSPISGHRSVSWYQQTPGQGLQFLFEYFSETQRNKGNFPGRFSGRQFSNSRSEMNVSTLELGDSALYLCASSQGLTFGETQYFGPGTRLLVL.

This clone has more than one count but fewer than ten. This chain connects TRBV10-3 to TRBJ1-4; the D is unclear. Germline-derived CDR1 and CDR2 are ENHRY and SYGVKD. The V end lost 3 bases, the J end lost 5 bases, and 10 bases lay between the germline ends. CDR3 length: 14 residues. CDR3: CAISDHPSNEKLFF. The CDR3 DNA follows: TGTGCCATCAGTGATCACCCATCAAATGAAAAACTGTTTTTT.

The chain couples TRBV27 to TRBJ2-4; possible D gene TRBD2, 7 bases. The CDR3 covers 15 residues. V was cut by 6 bases and J by 6 bases, with 18 bases left in between. CDR1 is MNHEY, CDR2 SMNVEV, per germline (reference sequence). This CDR3 is CASSRTRGDINIQYF. CDR3 DNA sequence: TGTGCCAGCAGCCGCACCCGGGGGGACATAAACATTCAGTACTTC.

The table lists this clone with a count of one. The chain combines TRBV18 with TRBJ2-5; 8 bases line up with TRBD1. V gave up 10 bases and J gave up 5 bases; unmatched junction bases: 15. The germline V gene has CDR1 KGHSH and CDR2 LQKENI. CDR3 size: 15 residues. CDR3 protein: CATARGTGGMETQYF. CDR3 nucleotide sequence: TGTGCCACCGCCAGGGGGACAGGTGGAATGGAGACCCAGTACTTC.